These T cell receptor beta chains were read from a single sample in a study of blood T cells in healthy people across ages. MiXCR, applied by TCRdb to the 5' RACE reads, yields one record per CDR3 protein. The sample yields about 970,000 distinct CDR3 sequences, roughly 51% seen once. The sequencing input was blood. These receptor sequences come from an older woman in good health. The CDR3 runs from the conserved cysteine through the conserved F or W. D genes are given only for firm matches. Size values are once, few and many counts, or a class for expanded clones, and some rows have none.

D | size | J | V | CDR3 | DNA
- | - | TRBJ2-1 | TRBV28 | CASSTGGGAYNEQFF | TGTGCCAGCAGTACAGGGGGGGGCGCCTACAATGAGCAGTTCTTC
TRBD2 | - | TRBJ2-1 | TRBV15 | CATNRDRGGLTSAEQFF | TGTGCCACCAACAGAGATCGGGGGGGGCTCACTAGCGCCGAGCAGTTCTTC
- | - | TRBJ2-7 | TRBV4-1 | CASSQVTGPYEQYF | TGCGCCAGCAGCCAAGTGACAGGACCCTACGAGCAGTACTTC
- | - | TRBJ2-5 | TRBV20-1 | CSASLTTSSPYNEQYF | TGCAGTGCTAGCCTCACGACTAGTAGCCCCTACAATGAGCAGTACTTC
TRBD2 | - | TRBJ2-3 | TRBV2 | CASRTSGHTDTQYF | TGTGCCAGCCGGACTAGCGGACACACAGATACGCAGTATTTT
- | - | TRBJ2-3 | TRBV12-3/TRBV12-4 | CASSDGFYTDTQYF | TGTGCCAGCAGTGACGGCTTCTACACAGATACGCAGTATTTT
- | once | TRBJ2-7 | TRBV3-1 | CASSQDRGRAEYF | TGTGCCAGCAGCCAAGATCGAGGACGAGCCGAGTACTTC
- | many | TRBJ2-5 | TRBV4-1 | CASSRGLPATQYF | TGCGCCAGCAGTCGGGGCCTCCCCGCGACCCAGTACTTC
- | few | TRBJ2-1 | TRBV6-2/TRBV6-3 | CASRDTSRNEQFF | TGTGCCAGCAGAGATACTAGTCGCAATGAGCAGTTCTTC
- | - | TRBJ1-4 | TRBV6-2/TRBV6-3 | CASTKGRGREKLFF | TGTGCCAGCACCAAGGGGAGGGGACGAGAAAAACTGTTTTTT
- | - | TRBJ2-7 | TRBV6-2/TRBV6-3 | CASTRSLGEQYF | TGTGCCAGCACGCGGTCCCTTGGTGAGCAGTACTTC
- | few | TRBJ1-1 | TRBV13 | CASHKAGVLNTEAFF | TGTGCCAGCCATAAGGCGGGGGTCTTGAACACTGAAGCTTTCTTT
TRBD2 | - | TRBJ2-1 | TRBV18 | CASSPSPSGTLANEQFF | TGTGCCAGCTCACCATCGCCTAGCGGGACCCTCGCCAATGAGCAGTTCTTC
TRBD1 | - | TRBJ2-3 | TRBV25-1 | CASSVGTGADTQYF | TGTGCCAGCAGTGTCGGGACAGGGGCAGATACGCAGTATTTT
- | - | TRBJ2-4 | TRBV12-3/TRBV12-4 | CASNRTVAKNIQYF | TGTGCCAGCAATCGGACCGTAGCCAAAAACATTCAGTACTTC
- | - | TRBJ1-2 | TRBV7-2 | CASSLVPGSEGYTF | TGTGCCAGCAGCTTAGTTCCGGGCTCGGAAGGCTACACCTTC
- | - | TRBJ2-7 | TRBV6-2/TRBV6-3 | CASSLTPGFEQYF | TGTGCCAGCAGTCTTACCCCAGGTTTCGAGCAGTACTTC
TRBD2 | - | TRBJ2-2 | TRBV3-1 | CASSQRGGRTTGELFF | TGTGCCAGCAGCCAAAGGGGCGGGAGGACCACCGGGGAGCTGTTTTTT
- | - | TRBJ2-3 | TRBV28 | CASSFLGVDADTQYF | TGTGCCAGCAGTTTCCTCGGAGTCGACGCAGATACGCAGTATTTT
TRBD1 | - | TRBJ2-3 | TRBV29-1 | CSVEINGGQFVDTQYF | TGCAGCGTTGAAATAAATGGGGGACAGTTCGTAGATACGCAGTATTTT
- | - | TRBJ2-5 | TRBV20-1 | CSASDSPKETQYF | TGCAGTGCGTCGGACAGCCCGAAAGAGACCCAGTACTTC
- | few | TRBJ2-7 | TRBV20-1 | CSARDRRGSFYEQYF | TGCAGTGCTAGAGATCGGAGGGGGTCATTCTACGAGCAGTACTTC
TRBD2 | - | TRBJ2-7 | TRBV7-9 | CASSFTSGVYEQYF | TGTGCCAGCAGCTTTACTAGCGGAGTCTACGAGCAGTACTTC
- | - | TRBJ2-7 | TRBV9 | CASSVGLTDWADEQYF | TGTGCCAGCAGCGTCGGGCTAACGGACTGGGCCGACGAGCAGTACTTC
- | - | TRBJ2-7 | TRBV6-5 | CASSYSGAKQYF | TGTGCCAGCAGTTACTCAGGAGCGAAGCAGTACTTC
TRBD1 | few | TRBJ2-2 | TRBV20-1 | CSAPRQGSNTGELFF | TGCAGTGCCCCACGACAGGGGTCTAACACCGGGGAGCTGTTTTTT
- | - | TRBJ2-1 | TRBV20-1 | CSARVPRGGRYNEQFF | TGCAGTGCTAGGGTCCCCCGTGGAGGGAGATACAATGAGCAGTTCTTC
TRBD2 | many | TRBJ2-1 | TRBV2 | CASSGGLAGPNEQFF | TGTGCCAGCAGTGGAGGACTAGCGGGACCGAATGAGCAGTTCTTC
- | - | TRBJ1-1 | TRBV2 | CASSRVMNTEAFF | TGTGCCAGCAGTCGGGTCATGAACACTGAAGCTTTCTTT
TRBD2 | - | TRBJ2-1 | TRBV12-3/TRBV12-4 | CASSDLDRAGANEQFF | TGTGCCAGCAGCGACTTAGACAGAGCGGGAGCAAATGAGCAGTTCTTC
- | few | TRBJ1-2 | TRBV29-1 | CSVALTDNYGYTF | TGCAGCGTCGCCTTGACAGACAACTATGGCTACACCTTC
TRBD2 | - | TRBJ2-7 | TRBV27 | CASSSSAGGHYEQYF | TGTGCCAGCAGTTCTTCAGCGGGAGGCCACTACGAGCAGTACTTC